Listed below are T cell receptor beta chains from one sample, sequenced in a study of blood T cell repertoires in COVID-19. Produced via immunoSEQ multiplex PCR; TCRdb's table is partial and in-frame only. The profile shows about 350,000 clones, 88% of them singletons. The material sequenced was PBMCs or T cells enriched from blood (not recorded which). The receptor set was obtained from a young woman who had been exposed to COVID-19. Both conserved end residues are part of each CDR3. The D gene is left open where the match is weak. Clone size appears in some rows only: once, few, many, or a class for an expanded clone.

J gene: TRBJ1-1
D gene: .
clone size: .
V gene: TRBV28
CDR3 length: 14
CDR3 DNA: TGTGCCAGCAGTTTATTAGTAGGGGGGGCTGAAGCTTTCTTT
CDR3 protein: CASSLLVGGAEAFF

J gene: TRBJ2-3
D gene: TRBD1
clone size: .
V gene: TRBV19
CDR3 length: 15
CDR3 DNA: TGTGCCAGTAGTAAGGGACAGACTAGCACAGATACGCAGTATTTT
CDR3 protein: CASSKGQTSTDTQYF

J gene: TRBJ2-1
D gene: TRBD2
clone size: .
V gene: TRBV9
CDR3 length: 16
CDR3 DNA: TGTGCCAGCAGCGTAGTTGTGACTAGCGGGTCCAGTGAGCAGTTCTTC
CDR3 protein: CASSVVVTSGSSEQFF

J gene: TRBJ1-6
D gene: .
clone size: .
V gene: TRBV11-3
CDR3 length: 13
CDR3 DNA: TGTGCCAGCAGCTGGGACTCTCTTTCACCCCTCCACTTT
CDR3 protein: CASSWDSLSPLHF

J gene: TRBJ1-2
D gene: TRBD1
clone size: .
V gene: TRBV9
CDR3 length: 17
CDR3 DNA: TGTGCCAGCAGGCAAAGCGTAGACCAGGGGGCCCCCTATGGCTACACCTTC
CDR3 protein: CASRQSVDQGAPYGYTF

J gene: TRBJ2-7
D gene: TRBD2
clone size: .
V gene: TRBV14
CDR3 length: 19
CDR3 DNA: TGTGCCAGCAGCCAAGAGTTGGTTTTGGCGGGAGGGCCAACTGAAGAGCAGTACTTC
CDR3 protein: CASSQELVLAGGPTEEQYF

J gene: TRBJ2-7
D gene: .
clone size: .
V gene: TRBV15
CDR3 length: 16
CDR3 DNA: TGTGCCACCAGCAGAGAGTTTCCGGGACTTAACTACGAGCAGTACTTC
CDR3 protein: CATSREFPGLNYEQYF

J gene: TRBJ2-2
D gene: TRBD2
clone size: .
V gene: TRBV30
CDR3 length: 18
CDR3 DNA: TGTGCCTGGCGCACCGGGACTAGCGGGAGTATTTCCACGGGGGAGCTGTTTTTT
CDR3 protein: CAWRTGTSGSISTGELFF

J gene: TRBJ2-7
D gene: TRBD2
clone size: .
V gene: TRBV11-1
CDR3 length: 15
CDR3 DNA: TGTGCCAGCAGCCCAAGCGGGACCGAACTTTACGAGCAGTACTTC
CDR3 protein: CASSPSGTELYEQYF

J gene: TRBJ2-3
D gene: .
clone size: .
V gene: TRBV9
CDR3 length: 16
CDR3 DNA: TGTGCCAGCAGCGTAGTTGGTGGGAGCTTCACAGATACGCAGTATTTT
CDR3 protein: CASSVVGGSFTDTQYF

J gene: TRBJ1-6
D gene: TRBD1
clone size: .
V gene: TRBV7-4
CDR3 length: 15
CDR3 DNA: TGTGCCAGCAGCTTCACAGACAGGGGCAGGTCACCCCTCCACTTT
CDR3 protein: CASSFTDRGRSPLHF

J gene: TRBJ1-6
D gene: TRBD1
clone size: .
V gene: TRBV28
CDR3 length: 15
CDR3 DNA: TGTGCCAGCAGTTTTTACACAGGGGTGAATTCACCCCTCCACTTT
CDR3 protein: CASSFYTGVNSPLHF

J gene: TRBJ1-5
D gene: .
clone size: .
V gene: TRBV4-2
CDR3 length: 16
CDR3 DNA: TGTGCCAGCAGCCGAGAAAACGGGGTCCTGGGTCAGCCCCAGCATTTT
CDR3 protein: CASSRENGVLGQPQHF

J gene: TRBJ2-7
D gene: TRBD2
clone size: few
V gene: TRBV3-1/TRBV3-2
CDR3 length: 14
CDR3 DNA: TGTGCCAGCAGCCAAGGGAGCGGGAGAAGCGAGCAGTACTTC
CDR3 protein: CASSQGSGRSEQYF

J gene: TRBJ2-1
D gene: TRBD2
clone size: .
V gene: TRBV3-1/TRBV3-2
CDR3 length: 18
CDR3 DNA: TGTGCCAGCAGCCAAGATCCCTACACGCTAGCGGGAAGGGCTGAGCAGTTCTTC
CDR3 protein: CASSQDPYTLAGRAEQFF

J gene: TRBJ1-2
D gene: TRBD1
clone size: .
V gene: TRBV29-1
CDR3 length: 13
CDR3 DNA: TGCAGCGACTTTGGACAGGGGGCTGAGGGCTACACCTTC
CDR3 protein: CSDFGQGAEGYTF

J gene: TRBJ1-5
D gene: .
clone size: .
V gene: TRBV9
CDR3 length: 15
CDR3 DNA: TGTGCCAGCAGCGTAGAGGGCAACCCGGGGCAGCCCCAGCATTTT
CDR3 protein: CASSVEGNPGQPQHF

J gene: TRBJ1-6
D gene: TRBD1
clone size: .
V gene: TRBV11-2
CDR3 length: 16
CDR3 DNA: TGTGCCAGCAGCTTAGTCCCCCAGGGGGGTAATTCACCCCTCCACTTT
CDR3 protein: CASSLVPQGGNSPLHF

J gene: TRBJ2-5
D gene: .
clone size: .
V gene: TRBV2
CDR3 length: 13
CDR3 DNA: TGTGCCAGCAGTGAAGACCTCCCAGGGACCCAGTACTTC
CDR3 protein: CASSEDLPGTQYF